The 16 T cell receptor beta chains given below trace back to one sample, sequenced in a study of cytomegalovirus exposure and HLA in healthy donors. Some clones are missing from TCRdb's copy, which holds only in-frame ones; the method was immunoSEQ multiplex PCR. In the table there are about 86,000 clones, 85% to 95% of which are singletons. Sequenced sample: PBMCs. All receptors come from a man aged 18 to 35 in good health and CMV-seronegative.

The V gene is TRBV28, the J gene TRBJ2-5, with D possibly matching TRBD2 (6 bases). The CDR3 totals 14 residues. The V and J ends lost 3 bases and 4 bases respectively, with 12 bases between them. Germline V CDR1 and CDR2: MDHEN, SYDVKM. CDR3 DNA sequence: TGTGCCAGCAGTTTGCCCCCCGGGGGAGAGACCCAGTACTTC. Translating gives CASSLPPGGETQYF.

The rearrangement uses TRBV11-2 and TRBJ1-2; 7 nucleotides line up with TRBD1. The trim removed 0 bases at V and 1 base at J, leaving 11 bases unmatched. There are 18 residues in the CDR3. The germline V gene encodes CDR1 SGHAT and CDR2 FQNNGV. CDR3 DNA sequence: TGTGCCAGCAGCTTAGATCCGGTCAGGGGGTCCCTTAACTATGGCTACACCTTC. This codes for CASSLDPVRGSLNYGYTF.

The chain recombines TRBV4-3 with TRBJ2-7; 10 nucleotides align to TRBD1. CDR3 length: 12 amino acids. The germline V gene encodes CDR1 LGHNA and CDR2 YSLEER. V lost 9 bases to trimming and J lost 3 bases; unmatched junction nucleotides: 2. The CDR3 sequence: CARRDRGYEQYF. CDR3 DNA: TGCGCCAGGAGGGACAGGGGCTACGAGCAGTACTTC.

Note on this clone: Distinct nucleotide sequences in the sample also encode this CDR3. The V call is TRBV5-1, the J call TRBJ2-7; 9 nucleotides line up with TRBD2. V trimming: 2 bases; J trimming: 1 base; junction bases outside the gene matches: 1. Germline V gene lookup returns CDR1 SGHRS and CDR2 YFSETQ. CDR3 size: 14 residues. The CDR3 DNA reads TGCGCCAGCAGCTTAGCGGGGGGTTCCTACGAGCAGTACTTC. Protein: CASSLAGGSYEQYF.

CDR3 sequence reads: CASSRLTSTDTQYF. The CDR3 DNA is TGTGCCAGCAGCCGACTTACATCCACAGATACGCAGTATTTT. The chain recombines TRBV11-2 with TRBJ2-3, with no clear D. Trimming shortened V by 5 bases and J by 2 bases, and 11 bases separated the two germline ends. CDR1 and CDR2 (germline): SGHAT, FQNNGV. The CDR3 spans 14 residues.

V and J are TRBV18 and TRBJ2-3; 7 nucleotides match TRBD2. The CDR3 loop spans 17 amino acids. V trimming: 3 bases; J trimming: 3 bases; junction bases outside the gene matches: 12. Germline CDR1 and CDR2: KGHSH and LQKENI. This chain's CDR3 is CASSPRLLSGKTDTQYF. In nucleotides, the CDR3 is TGTGCCAGCTCACCGCGTTTGCTAAGCGGGAAGACAGATACGCAGTATTTT.

V is TRBV27 and J is TRBJ2-1, with D perhaps matching TRBD1 (6 bases). This CDR3 is 14 amino acids long. CDR1 and CDR2 (germline): MNHEY, SMNVEV (reference sequence). Between the trimmed V and J ends, which lost 3 bases and 10 bases, there was a span of 16 bases. CDR3 amino acids: CASSFAGAGLEQFF. The CDR3 nucleotides read TGTGCCAGCAGTTTCGCAGGGGCCGGGTTGGAGCAGTTCTTC.

The chain has TRBV29-1 and TRBJ2-7; 11 nucleotides align to TRBD1. The germline CDR1 and CDR2 sequences are SQVTM and ANQGSEA. After removal of 6 bases from V and 4 bases from J, the junction contained 2 bases not matched to a gene. CDR3 length equals 12 residues. CDR3 DNA sequence: TGCAGCGTGAGGGACAGGGGGTACGAGCAGTACTTC. This translates into CSVRDRGYEQYF.

The CDR3 DNA reads as TGTGCCAGCAGCTTTCGGGCGGGCGATGAGCAGTTCTTC. This gives the protein CASSFRAGDEQFF. The chain couples TRBV7-6 to TRBJ2-1, with D possibly being TRBD2 (5 bases). This CDR3 region has 13 residues. Trimming pared 3 bases from V and 8 bases from J, leaving 11 bases between. The germline CDR1 and CDR2 sequences are SGHVS and FNYEAQ.

This clone was seen a single time. J is TRBJ2-5 and V is TRBV7-3, with 12 bases that match TRBD2. Germline V gives CDR1 SGHTA, CDR2 FQGTGA. V was clipped by 5 bases and J by 5 bases; unmatched bases: 6. The CDR3 covers 15 residues. CDR3 region: CASSPTSGSFETQYF. CDR3 DNA: TGTGCCAGCAGCCCGACTAGCGGGAGTTTTGAGACCCAGTACTTC.

The chain is built from TRBV2 and TRBJ2-7, with TRBD1 matching over 7 bases. V shed 4 bases, J shed 7 bases, and the junction held 4 bases outside the gene matches. CDR1 is SNHLY, CDR2 FYNNEI, per germline. This CDR3 region has 12 residues. For the CDR3, the DNA is TGTGCCAGCAGTGGACAGGGTGTTGAGCAGTACTTC. It yields the protein CASSGQGVEQYF. The whole variable domain, filled in from reference TRBV2 and TRBJ2-7, reads EPEVTQTPSHQVTQMGQEVILRCVPISNHLYFYWYRQILGQKVEFLVSFYNNEISEKSEIFDDQFSVERPDGSNFTLKIRSTKLEDSAMYFCASSGQGVEQYFGPGTRLTVT.

This chain connects TRBV29-1 to TRBJ2-1; the match to TRBD1 covers 7 bases. In germline, CDR1 is SQVTM, CDR2 ANQGSEA. Trimming removed 4 bases from V and 9 bases from J; junction bases left unmatched: 12. CDR3 size: 14 residues. CDR3 bases: TGCAGCGTTGGGTTCAGAAGGGGGCTCGGTGAGCAGTTCTTC. Encoded protein: CSVGFRRGLGEQFF.

This chain connects TRBV7-9 to TRBJ2-2; D perhaps matches TRBD2 (6 bases). V lost 8 bases to trimming and J lost 5 bases, with 18 bases between them. Looked up from germline, CDR1 is SEHNR and CDR2 is FQNEAQ (reference sequence). The CDR3 has 15 amino acids. In DNA, the CDR3 is TGTGCCAGCGTTGGAGCGGGTTATGGGACCGGGGAGCTGTTTTTT. Its protein product is CASVGAGYGTGELFF.

V usage is TRBV5-8 and J usage is TRBJ2-7; the match to TRBD2 covers 13 bases. V shed 4 bases and J 6 bases; nucleotides not matched to a gene: 10. The germline V gene encodes CDR1 SGHTS and CDR2 YDEGEE. The CDR3 extends over 16 amino acids. This chain's CDR3 is CASSKGLAGAPIEQYF. Here the CDR3 DNA reads TGTGCCAGCAGCAAAGGACTAGCGGGGGCCCCCATCGAGCAGTACTTC. The full variable domain, in which reference TRBV5-8 and TRBJ2-7 provide the parts outside the CDR3, is EAGVTQSPTHLIKTRGQQATLRCSPISGHTSVYWYQQALGLGLQFLLWYDEGEERNRGNFPPRFSGRQFPNYSSELNVNALELEDSALYLCASSKGLAGAPIEQYFGPGTRLTVT.

V usage is TRBV12-5 and J usage is TRBJ1-5, with TRBD1 as a possible D gene (6 bases). V shed 6 bases and J shed 6 bases, with 9 bases lying between them. The CDR3 has 12 residues. Germline-derived CDR1 and CDR2 are LGHNT and FRNRAP. The CDR3 DNA reads as TGTGCTAGTGGGCCAGGGGTTCAGCCCCAGCATTTT. Translating gives CASGPGVQPQHF.

This clone was seen just once. The genes are TRBV4-1 and TRBJ2-5; TRBD1 matches at 10 bases. Trimming took 2 bases from V and 4 from J; bases not matched to a gene: 13. Germline assignment: CDR1 MGHRA and CDR2 YSYEKL. The CDR3 totals 18 residues. The CDR3 loop reads CASSQLPPGTGVTETQYF. CDR3 DNA: TGCGCCAGCAGCCAATTACCTCCCGGGACAGGGGTGACAGAGACCCAGTACTTC.